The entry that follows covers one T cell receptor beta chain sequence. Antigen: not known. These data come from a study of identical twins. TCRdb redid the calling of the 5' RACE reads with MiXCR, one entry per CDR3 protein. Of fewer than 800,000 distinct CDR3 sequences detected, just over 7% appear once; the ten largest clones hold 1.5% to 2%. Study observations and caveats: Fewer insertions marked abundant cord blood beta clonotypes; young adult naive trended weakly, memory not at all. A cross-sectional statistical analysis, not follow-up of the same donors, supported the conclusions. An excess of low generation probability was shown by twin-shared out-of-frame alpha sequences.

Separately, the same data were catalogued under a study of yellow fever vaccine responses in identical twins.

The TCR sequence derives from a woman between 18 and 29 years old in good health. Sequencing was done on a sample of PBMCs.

CDR3 in DNA: TGTGCCAGCAACCAAGGAGGGTCTCTCCTCGGGGAGCAGTACGTC. The encoded protein is CASNQGGSLLGEQYV. This chain links TRBV5-6 with TRBJ2-7; D might be TRBD2 (6 bases). The CDR3 loop spans 15 amino acids. Deletions cut 6 bases from V and 7 bases from J, with 23 bases between. The germline V gene encodes CDR1 SGHDT and CDR2 YYEEEE.